The 21 T cell receptor beta chains below all came from one sample that was sequenced in a study of T cells in narcolepsy. Assay used: immunoSEQ multiplex PCR; TCRdb lists only in-frame clones, some missing. The repertoire has tens of thousands of clones, 60% to 85% of them found once; the top ten carry less than 8.5%. Material for sequencing was memory (CD45RA-) CD4+ T cells from blood. The receptors were sampled from a human donor in good health.

The table lists this clone with a few counts. This chain connects TRBV28 to TRBJ1-2; no reliable D call. Trimming took off 2 bases at V and 8 bases at J, with 9 bases between the two ends. The germline CDR1 and CDR2 sequences are MDHEN and SYDVKM. This CDR3 is 12 amino acids long. CDR3 in amino acids: CASSLEHGGYTF. The CDR3 nucleotides are TGTGCCAGCAGTTTAGAGCACGGAGGCTACACCTTC.

This clone appeared once. The chain employs TRBV7-3 and TRBJ2-1; D gene unclear. The CDR3 contains 14 residues. Per the germline V gene, CDR1 is SGHTA and CDR2 is FQGTGA. V lost 0 bases and J 8 bases, leaving 11 bases between the germline ends. This CDR3 is CASSLTWQVDEQFF. CDR3 sequence (DNA): TGTGCCAGCAGCTTAACGTGGCAGGTGGATGAGCAGTTCTTC.

Remarks on this clone: At one of its ends the junction is not consistent with the germline gene, which may arise from a read error. V is TRBV7-7 and J is TRBJ2-3; D not resolved. CDR1 SSHAT and CDR2 FNYEAQ come from the germline V gene (reference sequence). The CDR3 totals 15 residues. CDR3 in amino acids: CASSLDAASTDTQYF. As DNA, the CDR3 is TGTGCTAGCAGCTTAGACGCCGCGAGCACAGATACGCAGTATTTT.

There are a few counts of this clone. The J gene is TRBJ1-1, the V gene TRBV2, with a weak D call TRBD1 (6 bases). The V gene lost 5 bases and the J gene lost 1 base, with 8 bases spanning the gap. CDR1 is SNHLY and CDR2 is FYNNEI in the germline V gene. The length of the CDR3 is 13 residues. The chain's CDR3 is CASSQQGNTEAFF. As DNA, the CDR3 is TGTGCCAGCAGTCAACAGGGGAACACTGAAGCTTTCTTT.

This sequence joins TRBV4-2 and TRBJ1-4; 9 bases are a match to TRBD1. With V trimmed by 6 bases and J by 9 bases, 5 bases remained unmatched. This CDR3 has 13 residues. CDR1 LGHNA and CDR2 YNFKEQ come from the germline V gene. The CDR3 protein is CASSWDREKKLFF. Written as DNA, the CDR3 is TGTGCCAGCAGTTGGGACAGGGAAAAAAAACTGTTTTTT.

This clone appeared once. The gene calls are TRBV6-1 and TRBJ2-7; D uncertain. The CDR3 contains 10 residues. Germline values: CDR1 MNHNS, CDR2 SASEGT. V lost 8 bases to trimming and J lost 3 bases, with 5 bases between them. The CDR3 coding sequence is TGTGCCAGCCCGGACTACGAGCAGTACTTC. Amino acids: CASPDYEQYF.

The chain has TRBV27 and TRBJ2-5; 8 positions match TRBD2. The ends lost 5 bases at V and 4 bases at J; junction bases unmatched: 3. This CDR3 spans 13 amino acids. Germline CDR1 reads MNHEY; CDR2 reads SMNVEV (reference sequence). CDR3 DNA sequence: TGTGCCAGCAGTCCCGCGGGGGGAGAGACCCAGTACTTC. It specifies CASSPAGGETQYF.

The J gene is TRBJ2-3, the V gene TRBV2; D unresolved. CDR3 size: 11 residues. The V end lost 5 bases, the J end lost 4 bases, and 4 bases lay between the germline ends. The germline gives CDR1 SNHLY, CDR2 FYNNEI. DNA for the CDR3: TGTGCCAGCAGTCCCGCAGATACGCAGTATTTT. It codes for CASSPADTQYF.

The V and J genes are TRBV4-1 and TRBJ2-6; 8 bases map to TRBD1. Germline trimming cut 1 base from V and 0 bases from J; bases unmatched to any gene: 5. The CDR3 is made up of 18 amino acids. Germline CDR1 reads MGHRA; CDR2 reads YSYEKL. The CDR3 is CASSQGDRRVSGANVLTF. DNA of the CDR3: TGCGCCAGCAGCCAAGGGGACAGGAGAGTCTCTGGGGCCAACGTCCTGACTTTC.

This clone was counted once. The chain carries TRBV5-1 and TRBJ2-1; D may match TRBD1 or TRBD2 (5 bases each). Germline assignment: CDR1 SGHRS and CDR2 YFSETQ. Trimming shortened V by 2 bases and J by 12 bases, and 21 bases separated the two germline ends. The CDR3 consists of 15 residues. The CDR3 is CASSFGGYALQVQFF. The CDR3 nucleotides read TGCGCCAGCAGCTTTGGAGGATACGCCCTACAGGTGCAGTTCTTC.

The chain links TRBV7-9 to TRBJ1-4; D may be TRBD1 (5 bases). The ends were cut back, 4 bases at V and 4 bases at J, with 22 bases in the middle. This CDR3 has 18 residues. Looked up from germline, CDR1 is SEHNR and CDR2 is FQNEAQ (reference sequence). DNA for the CDR3: TGTGCCAGCAGCTCCGAGCTTGGGGGACGGGGTAATAATGAAAAACTGTTTTTT. It specifies CASSSELGGRGNNEKLFF.

The rearrangement links TRBV25-1 to TRBJ2-2, with D tentatively TRBD2 (5 bases). There are 18 residues in the CDR3. Deletions cut 1 base from V and 1 base from J, with 16 bases between. Germline-derived CDR1 and CDR2 are MGHDK and SYGVNS. CDR3 bases: TGTGCCAGCAGTGAATCTGTTATTAGCCGGGGGAACACCGGGGAGCTGTTTTTT. Translation gives CASSESVISRGNTGELFF.

CDR3 coding DNA: TGCGCCAGCAGCTTGAGTAGCGGGAGCTCCTACAATGAGCAGTTCTTC. Its translation is CASSLSSGSSYNEQFF. The V call is TRBV5-1, the J call TRBJ2-1, with 9 bases lining up with TRBD2. The V gene end was trimmed by 1 base and the J gene end by 0 bases; junction bases not matched to a gene: 2. The CDR3 length is 16 residues. Germline V CDR1 and CDR2: SGHRS, YFSETQ.

Remarks on this clone: The sample contains more than one DNA sequence encoding this CDR3. The chain has TRBV6-1 and TRBJ2-7; the match to TRBD2 covers 7 bases. Germline values: CDR1 MNHNS, CDR2 SASEGT. J gave up 2 bases and V 3 bases, and 10 bases lay outside the gene matches. The CDR3 contains 16 residues. CDR3 sequence reads: CASSEALGGGAYEQYF. The CDR3 coding sequence is TGTGCCAGCAGTGAGGCGCTAGGCGGGGGAGCCTACGAGCAGTACTTC.

The table lists this clone with a count of one. V is TRBV7-2 and J is TRBJ2-7, with D perhaps assigned TRBD1 or TRBD2 (5 bases each). Germline assignment: CDR1 SGHTA and CDR2 FQGNSA. This CDR3 is built from 14 residues. V lost 1 base and J lost 3, with 10 bases in between. The CDR3 bases are TGTGCCAGCAGCTTAGTACCAGGGAGCTACGAGCAGTACTTC. Its protein product is CASSLVPGSYEQYF.

This clone has a handful of counts. The chain is built from TRBV28 and TRBJ1-1; 9 bases fit TRBD1. The CDR3 loop spans 13 amino acids. Trimming removed 6 bases from V and 1 base from J; junction bases left unmatched: 0. Germline CDR1 and CDR2: MDHEN and SYDVKM. The CDR3 sequence is CASRGQGNTEAFF. In nucleotides, the CDR3 is TGTGCCAGCAGGGGACAGGGGAACACTGAAGCTTTCTTT.

The rearrangement uses TRBV7-2 and TRBJ1-5; D ambiguous. Trimming cost V 2 bases and J 0 bases, with 5 bases left between them. The CDR3 consists of 14 residues. Germline CDR1 is SGHTA and CDR2 is FQGNSA. The CDR3 reads CASSLRASNQPQHF. DNA for the CDR3: TGTGCCAGCAGCTTAAGGGCTAGCAATCAGCCCCAGCATTTT.

This chain uses TRBV2 with TRBJ2-2; TRBD2 aligns across 8 bases. The trim removed 6 bases at V and 5 bases at J, leaving 8 bases unmatched. The germline gives CDR1 SNHLY, CDR2 FYNNEI. The CDR3 is made up of 15 amino acids. The CDR3: CASSIGLAGTGELFF. CDR3 coding DNA: TGTGCCAGCAGCATCGGACTAGCAGGAACCGGGGAGCTGTTTTTT. Full variable domain (outside the CDR3, taken from reference TRBV2 and TRBJ2-2): EPEVTQTPSHQVTQMGQEVILRCVPISNHLYFYWYRQILGQKVEFLVSFYNNEISEKSEIFDDQFSVERPDGSNFTLKIRSTKLEDSAMYFCASSIGLAGTGELFFGEGSRLTVL.

The V and J genes are TRBV6-5 and TRBJ2-7; TRBD1 agrees at 9 bases. The CDR3 has 14 residues. After removal of 7 bases from V and 3 bases from J, the junction contained 7 bases not matched to a gene. Germline values: CDR1 MNHEY, CDR2 SVGAGI. Here the CDR3 reads CASTRTGVGYEQYF. The CDR3 bases are TGTGCCAGCACCCGGACAGGGGTGGGCTACGAGCAGTACTTC.

The CDR3 sequence: CASSERPNQPQHF. The CDR3 DNA reads as TGTGCCAGCAGCGAGCGCCCTAATCAGCCCCAGCATTTT. The rearrangement joins TRBV7-2 to TRBJ1-5; no clear D. Germline V lookup: CDR1 SGHTA, CDR2 FQGNSA. Trimming shortened V by 5 bases and J by 4 bases, and 9 bases separated the two germline ends. The CDR3 is 13 amino acids.

This chain uses TRBV6-1 with TRBJ2-5; perhaps TRBD2 as D (6 bases). The germline gives CDR1 MNHNS, CDR2 SASEGT. The CDR3 contains 16 residues. With 2 bases removed from V and 5 bases from J, the gap between germline ends came to 18 bases. The CDR3 nucleotides are TGTGCCAGCAGTGAATCTGCCGGGGGTATGTGGGAGACCCAGTACTTC. Translating gives CASSESAGGMWETQYF.